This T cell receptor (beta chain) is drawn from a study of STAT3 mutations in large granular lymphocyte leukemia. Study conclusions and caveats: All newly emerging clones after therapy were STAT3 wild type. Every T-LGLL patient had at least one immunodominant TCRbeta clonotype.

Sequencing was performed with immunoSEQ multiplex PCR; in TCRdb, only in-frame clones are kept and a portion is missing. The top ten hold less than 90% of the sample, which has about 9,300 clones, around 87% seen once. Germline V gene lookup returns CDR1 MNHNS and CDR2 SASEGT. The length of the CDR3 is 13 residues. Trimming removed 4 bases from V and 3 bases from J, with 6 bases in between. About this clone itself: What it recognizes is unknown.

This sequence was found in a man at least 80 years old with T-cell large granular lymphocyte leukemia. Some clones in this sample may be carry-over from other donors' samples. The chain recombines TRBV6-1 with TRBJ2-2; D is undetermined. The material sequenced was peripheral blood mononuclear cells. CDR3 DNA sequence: TGTGCCAGCAGTGTGGTTGACACCGGGGAGCTGTTTTTT. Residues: CASSVVDTGELFF.